These T cell receptor beta chains were read from a single sample in a study of OX40 agonist ivuxolimab in advanced cancers. Sequenced by immunoSEQ multiplex PCR; TCRdb stores in-frame clones only, minus some. The sample has around 30,000 clones; approximately 88% are singletons. The specimen comprised CD4+ or CD8+ T cells sorted from blood, sampled in a trial of the OX40 agonist ivuxolimab. These TCRs come from an adult with an advanced solid tumor such as melanoma, head and neck, liver or kidney cancer. Both conserved end residues are part of each CDR3. Fields, in order: V gene, J gene, D gene, clone size, CDR3 protein, CDR3 DNA. The D gene is left open where the match is weak. Clone size is stated in some rows and not others, as once, few, many or a class when expanded.

>TRBV4-1|TRBJ2-1|NA|NA
CASSQGTIATYNEQFF
TGCGCCAGCAGCCAAGGGACTATCGCCACCTACAATGAGCAGTTCTTC
>TRBV6-5|TRBJ2-3|NA|NA
CASSSPVMPDTQYF
TGTGCCAGCAGTTCCCCGGTTATGCCGGATACGCAGTATTTT
>TRBV27|TRBJ2-2|TRBD1|NA
CASSARDSNTGELFF
TGTGCCAGCAGTGCCCGGGACAGCAACACCGGGGAGCTGTTTTTT
>TRBV5-1|TRBJ2-7|TRBD1|NA
CASSQGQGEEQYF
TGCGCCAGCAGCCAGGGACAGGGGGAAGAGCAGTACTTC
>TRBV28|TRBJ2-1|TRBD2|NA
CASSLLSGGAYEQFF
TGTGCCAGCAGTTTACTAAGCGGGGGGGCCTATGAGCAGTTCTTC
>TRBV21-1|TRBJ2-5|NA|NA
CASSRQDQETQYF
TGTGCCAGCAGCCGACAGGACCAAGAGACCCAGTACTTC
>TRBV7-2|TRBJ1-1|NA|NA
CASSPEFFEAFF
TGTGCCAGCAGCCCGGAGTTTTTTGAAGCTTTCTTT
>TRBV19|TRBJ2-7|TRBD1|NA
CASSPRTGYEQYF
TGTGCCAGTAGTCCCCGGACAGGTTACGAGCAGTACTTC
>TRBV5-4|TRBJ2-3|NA|NA
CASSHPGPSTDTQYF
TGTGCCAGCAGCCACCCGGGGCCTAGCACAGATACGCAGTATTTT
>TRBV4-1|TRBJ1-1|TRBD1|NA
CASSQERGLYTEAFF
TGCGCCAGCAGCCAAGAGAGGGGGCTGTACACTGAAGCTTTCTTT
>TRBV5-1|TRBJ2-6|NA|NA
CASSFFFGANVLTF
TGCGCCAGCAGCTTTTTTTTTGGGGCCAACGTCCTGACTTTC
>TRBV27|TRBJ2-7|NA|NA
CASSPRASFEQYF
TGTGCCAGCAGTCCCCGGGCCTCCTTCGAGCAGTACTTC
>TRBV29-1|TRBJ1-4|NA|few
CSVHTGNEKLFF
TGCAGCGTCCACACCGGGAATGAAAAACTGTTTTTT
>TRBV27|TRBJ2-1|NA|NA
CASSTSGAYNEQFF
TGTGCCAGCAGTACGTCTGGGGCCTACAATGAGCAGTTCTTC
>TRBV5-6|TRBJ1-3|NA|NA
CASTEFSSGNTIYF
TGTGCCAGCACCGAATTCAGCTCTGGAAACACCATATATTTT
>TRBV7-6|TRBJ2-6|TRBD1|NA
CASSLVDRDSGANVLTF
TGTGCCAGCAGCTTAGTTGACAGGGACTCTGGGGCCAACGTCCTGACTTTC
>TRBV27|TRBJ2-7|NA|once
CASSLLGGSSYEQYF
TGTGCCAGCAGTTTATTAGGGGGGAGCTCCTACGAGCAGTACTTC
>TRBV7-2|TRBJ2-5|NA|NA
CASSYRGDTPAAETQYF
TGTGCTAGCAGCTACCGCGGCGACACACCCGCAGCAGAGACCCAGTACTTC
>TRBV7-8|TRBJ1-1|NA|NA
CASSSPARPAEGGMNTEAFF
TGTGCCAGCAGTTCACCCGCCAGACCAGCCGAAGGAGGCATGAACACTGAAGCTTTCTTT
>TRBV27|TRBJ2-3|TRBD2|NA
CASSPRAGGFTDTQYF
TGTGCCAGCAGCCCCAGGGCGGGGGGTTTCACAGATACGCAGTATTTT
>TRBV11-3|TRBJ2-1|TRBD1|few
CASSFRDRGVVGEQFF
TGTGCCAGCAGCTTCCGGGACAGGGGCGTCGTGGGTGAGCAGTTCTTC
>TRBV11-2|TRBJ2-3|NA|NA
CASSLDLGAGPTDTQYF
TGTGCCAGCAGCTTAGATCTGGGGGCAGGGCCCACAGATACGCAGTATTTT
>TRBV6-1|TRBJ1-1|NA|NA
CASSEPRPSILMNTEAFF
TGTGCCAGCAGTGAACCGAGACCCAGTATTCTAATGAACACTGAAGCTTTCTTT
>TRBV19|TRBJ2-7|NA|few
CASSKLQTPYEQYF
TGTGCCAGTAGTAAGCTACAGACCCCCTACGAGCAGTACTTC
>TRBV29-1|TRBJ2-5|NA|once
CSVEGTHRGTQYF
TGCAGCGTTGAAGGGACCCATCGCGGGACCCAGTACTTC
>TRBV7-9|TRBJ1-2|TRBD1|NA
CASSSSRDRGRGYTF
TGTGCCAGCAGCTCGTCCCGGGACAGGGGCCGGGGCTACACCTTC
>TRBV5-4|TRBJ1-2|TRBD1|NA
CASSLQGGYTF
TGTGCCAGCAGCTTACAGGGGGGCTACACCTTC
>TRBV20-1|TRBJ1-4|NA|NA
CSARANEKLFF
TGCAGTGCTCGGGCTAATGAAAAACTGTTTTTT
>TRBV7-3|TRBJ1-1|NA|NA
CASSQLSTEAFF
TGTGCCAGCAGCCAGTTGAGCACTGAAGCTTTCTTT
>TRBV7-8|TRBJ1-5|NA|NA
CASSLGGVQPQHF
TGTGCCAGCAGCTTAGGCGGCGTTCAGCCCCAGCATTTT
>TRBV5-6|TRBJ2-5|TRBD2|few
CASSLGLSGSSGETQYF
TGTGCCAGCAGCTTGGGACTAAGCGGGAGTTCTGGAGAGACCCAGTACTTC
>TRBV19|TRBJ1-5|NA|NA
CASKGPSNQPQHF
TGTGCCAGTAAGGGACCTAGCAATCAGCCCCAGCATTTT
>TRBV27|TRBJ2-1|TRBD2|NA
CASSSPGTSGVDEQFF
TGTGCCAGCAGTTCGCCCGGGACTAGCGGGGTCGATGAGCAGTTCTTC
>TRBV4-3|TRBJ2-3|NA|NA
CASSRLPGHTDTQYF
TGCGCCAGCAGCCGCCTCCCGGGTCACACAGATACGCAGTATTTT
>TRBV28|TRBJ2-5|NA|NA
CASSQGGGLETQYF
TGTGCCAGCAGTCAGGGGGGGGGTTTGGAGACCCAGTACTTC
>TRBV19|TRBJ2-2|TRBD2|NA
CASSIVLAGGENTGELFF
TGTGCCAGTAGTATCGTACTAGCGGGAGGGGAGAACACCGGGGAGCTGTTTTTT
>TRBV9|TRBJ2-2|TRBD2|NA
CASSVGGLAGGQNTGELFF
TGTGCCAGCAGCGTAGGAGGACTAGCGGGAGGGCAGAACACCGGGGAGCTGTTTTTT
>TRBV6-6|TRBJ2-6|NA|NA
CASTISGANVLTF
TGTGCCAGCACCATCTCTGGGGCCAACGTCCTGACTTTC
>TRBV5-1|TRBJ2-5|NA|many
CASSLEGLAGETQYF
TGCGCCAGCAGCTTGGAGGGGCTAGCCGGCGAGACCCAGTACTTC
>TRBV2|TRBJ2-1|NA|NA
CASTGLEQFF
TGTGCCAGCACGGGGCTTGAGCAGTTCTTC
>TRBV6-1|TRBJ2-3|TRBD1|NA
CAIRKAGGPDTQYF
TGTGCCATTCGGAAGGCAGGGGGCCCAGATACGCAGTATTTT
>TRBV9|TRBJ2-7|NA|NA
CASSPGSSYEQYF
TGTGCCAGCAGCCCGGGAAGCTCCTACGAGCAGTACTTC
>TRBV11-3|TRBJ2-1|NA|NA
CASSLGEDRQFF
TGTGCCAGCAGCTTAGGTGAGGACAGGCAGTTCTTC
>TRBV13|TRBJ2-7|NA|NA
CASSLGFMRDLIYEQYF
TGTGCCAGCAGCTTAGGGTTTATGAGGGACTTGATCTACGAGCAGTACTTC
>TRBV29-1|TRBJ2-3|NA|NA
CSVTLRAGSPTDTQYF
TGCAGCGTTACGCTCCGGGCGGGATCACCCACAGATACGCAGTATTTT